The 10 T cell receptor beta chains listed next were all sequenced from one sample in a study of shared clonotypes between healthy human individuals. Data came from immunoSEQ multiplex PCR; TCRdb stores just in-frame clones and leaves some out. The sample carries about 2.3 million clones, about nine tenths recorded once. Sequencing input: naive CD4+ T cells from PBMCs. The subset here: CD45RA+ positively selected. The source of these receptors is a man younger than 35 in good health. Some clones in this sample may be carry-over from other donors' samples.

J is TRBJ2-7 and V is TRBV4-3; D may be TRBD2 (5 bases). The CDR3 consists of 15 residues. V was clipped by 4 bases and J by 0 bases, with 13 bases between them. The V gene's germline CDR1 is LGHNA and CDR2 YSLEER. Here the CDR3 DNA reads TGCGCCAGCAGCCGAGATAGCGCCAGCTCCTACGAGCAGTACTTC. It encodes CASSRDSASSYEQYF.

This chain joins TRBV15 and TRBJ2-7; D perhaps matches TRBD1 (5 bases). Germline CDR1 LNHNV, CDR2 YYDKDF (reference sequence). The length of the CDR3 is 13 residues. V lost 6 bases to trimming and J lost 1 base, with 10 bases between them. CDR3 nucleotides: TGTGCCACCAGACAGGCCCTGTCCTACGAGCAGTACTTC. It encodes CATRQALSYEQYF.

The chain recombines TRBV5-1 with TRBJ1-2; D is unclear. This CDR3 contains 13 residues. The ends were cut back, 0 bases at V and 3 bases at J, with 6 bases in the middle. Germline lookup yields CDR1 SGHRS and CDR2 YFSETQ. CDR3 residues: CASSLASDYGYTF. The CDR3 DNA follows: TGCGCCAGCAGCTTGGCCAGTGACTATGGCTACACCTTC.

In the case of this clone: This sample includes further DNA sequences coding for the same CDR3. The chain recombines TRBV7-3 with TRBJ2-5; D is unclear. Trimming pared 1 base from V and 4 bases from J, leaving 4 bases between. CDR1 and CDR2 (germline): SGHTA, FQGTGA. The CDR3 is 12 amino acids. The CDR3 sequence: CASSLSGETQYF. The CDR3 DNA follows: TGTGCCAGCAGCTTAAGTGGAGAGACCCAGTACTTC.

The chain links TRBV5-1 to TRBJ2-7, with 9 bases that match TRBD2. The germline V gene has CDR1 SGHRS and CDR2 YFSETQ. The ends lost 4 bases at V and 4 bases at J; junction bases unmatched: 3. The CDR3 length is 13 residues. CDR3 DNA sequence: TGCGCCAGCAGCCGAGGACTAGCGTACGAGCAGTACTTC. Protein product: CASSRGLAYEQYF.

The chain recombines TRBV5-3 with TRBJ2-2; no definite D call. TRBV5-3 is an open reading frame, and its role is uncertain. Trimming left V 3 bases short and J 0 bases short, with 12 bases between. CDR3 length: 16 amino acids. The CDR3 sequence is CARSSSTLANTGELFF. The DNA of the CDR3 is TGTGCCAGAAGCTCTTCAACACTCGCGAACACCGGGGAGCTGTTTTTT.

The J gene is TRBJ2-2, the V gene TRBV18; 11 bases line up with TRBD2. The CDR3 contains 16 residues. V shed 2 bases and J 3 bases; nucleotides not matched to a gene: 2. CDR1 is KGHSH and CDR2 is LQKENI in the germline V gene. The CDR3 DNA reads TGTGCCAGCTCACCAACTAGCGGGAGTCACACCGGGGAGCTGTTTTTT. Its translation is CASSPTSGSHTGELFF.

The chain combines TRBV29-1 with TRBJ1-4; possibly TRBD1 for D (5 bases). The CDR3 has 13 residues. Trimming pared 0 bases from V and 7 bases from J, leaving 9 bases between. Germline-derived CDR1 and CDR2 are SQVTM and ANQGSEA. CDR3 coding DNA: TGCAGCGTTGAAGATGGGGGGGGTGAAAAACTGTTTTTT. Encoded protein: CSVEDGGGEKLFF.

Only a few counts were recorded for this clone. Relative to the germline gene, one junction end is altered; a read error may explain this. V and J are TRBV6-1 and TRBJ1-1; D not certain. The CDR3 length is 12 residues. CDR1 and CDR2 from the germline V gene are MNHNS and SASEGT. CDR3 sequence (DNA): TGTGCCAGCAGTGCCCCGAACCCTGAAGCTTTCTTT. Protein product: CASSAPNPEAFF.

This chain links TRBV9 with TRBJ2-2, with unresolved D. CDR1 SGDLS and CDR2 YYNGEE come from the germline V gene. This CDR3 spans 15 amino acids. The V end lost 3 bases, the J end lost 0 bases, and 9 bases lay between the germline ends. This CDR3 is CASSADVSNTGELFF. In DNA, the CDR3 is TGTGCCAGCAGCGCGGACGTTTCGAACACCGGGGAGCTGTTTTTT.